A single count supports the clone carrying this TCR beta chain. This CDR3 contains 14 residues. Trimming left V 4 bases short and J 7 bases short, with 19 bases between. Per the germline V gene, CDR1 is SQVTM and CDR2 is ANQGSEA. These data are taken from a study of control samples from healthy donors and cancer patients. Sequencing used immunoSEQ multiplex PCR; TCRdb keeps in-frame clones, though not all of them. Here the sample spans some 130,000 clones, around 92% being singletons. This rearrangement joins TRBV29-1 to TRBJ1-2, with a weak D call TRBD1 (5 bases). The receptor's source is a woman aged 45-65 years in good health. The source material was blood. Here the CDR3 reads CSVGWARESLGYTF. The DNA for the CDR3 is TGCAGCGTTGGCTGGGCCAGGGAATCTCTTGGCTACACCTTC.